This TCR beta chain was profiled in a study of cytomegalovirus exposure and HLA in healthy donors. The wider study: An earlier analysis identified 120 million or so unique TCR beta sequences in about 179 million T cells. An early release of data contained roughly 86 million unique TCRs, which came from HLA-typed donors.

The PCR contained 60 Vbeta and 13 Jbeta primers. Sequenced by immunoSEQ multiplex PCR; TCRdb stores in-frame clones only, minus some. The table has 100,000 to 150,000 clones, about three quarters seen once. This clone appeared a few times. Its target is not known. Notes on the study in general: Several of the most significant clusters appeared, in a later analysis, to be linked to common viral pathogens.

Per germline, CDR1 MNHEY and CDR2 SVGAGI. The CDR3 is made up of 14 amino acids. Trimming removed 3 bases from V and 5 bases from J; junction bases left unmatched: 6. The source of this sequence is a human donor in good health. Sequencing used PBMCs. The V call is TRBV6-5, the J call TRBJ1-2; 7 nucleotides align to TRBD1. The CDR3 loop reads CASSYSGRGYGYTF. The CDR3 DNA reads as TGTGCCAGCAGTTATAGTGGCAGGGGGTATGGCTACACCTTC.